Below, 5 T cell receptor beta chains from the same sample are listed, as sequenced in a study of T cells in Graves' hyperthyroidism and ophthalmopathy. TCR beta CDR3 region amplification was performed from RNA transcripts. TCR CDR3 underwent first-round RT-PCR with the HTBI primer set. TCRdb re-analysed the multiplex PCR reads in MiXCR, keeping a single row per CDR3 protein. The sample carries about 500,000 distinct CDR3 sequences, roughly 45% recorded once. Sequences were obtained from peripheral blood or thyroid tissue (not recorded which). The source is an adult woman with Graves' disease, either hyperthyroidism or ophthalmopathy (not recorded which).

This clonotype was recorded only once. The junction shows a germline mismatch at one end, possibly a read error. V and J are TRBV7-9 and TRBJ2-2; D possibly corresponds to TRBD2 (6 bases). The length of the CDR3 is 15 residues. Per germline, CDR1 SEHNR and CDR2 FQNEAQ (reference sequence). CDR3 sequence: CASSHRESKIRGAVF. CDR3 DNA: TGTGCCAGCAGCCACCGGGAGTCAAAGATCCGGGGAGCTGTTTTT.

CDR3 sequence (DNA): TGTGCCAGCAGTGAAAGGAGCGGGAGTCAGTACTTC. It codes for CASSERSGSQYF. This chain links TRBV25-1 with TRBJ2-7; 8 positions match TRBD2. The CDR3 spans 12 residues. Germline trimming cut 2 bases from V and 10 bases from J; bases unmatched to any gene: 4. CDR1 and CDR2 (germline): MGHDK, SYGVNS.

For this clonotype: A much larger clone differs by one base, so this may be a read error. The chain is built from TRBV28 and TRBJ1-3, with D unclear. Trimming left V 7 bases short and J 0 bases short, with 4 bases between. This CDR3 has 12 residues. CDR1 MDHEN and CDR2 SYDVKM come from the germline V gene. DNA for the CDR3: TGTGCCAGCAAGGTCTCTGGAAACACCATATATTTT. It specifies CASKVSGNTIYF. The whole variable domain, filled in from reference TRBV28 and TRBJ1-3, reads DVKVTQSSRYLVKRTGEKVFLECVQDMDHENMFWYRQDPGLGLRLIYFSYDVKMKEKGDIPEGYSVSREKKERFSLILESASTNQTSMYLCASKVSGNTIYFGEGSWLTVV.

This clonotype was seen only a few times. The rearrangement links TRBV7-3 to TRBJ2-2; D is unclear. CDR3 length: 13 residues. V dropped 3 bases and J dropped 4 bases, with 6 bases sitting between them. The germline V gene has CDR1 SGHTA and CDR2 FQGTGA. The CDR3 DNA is TGTGCCAGCAGCTTTACGAGCACCGGGGAGCTGTTTTTT. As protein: CASSFTSTGELFF.

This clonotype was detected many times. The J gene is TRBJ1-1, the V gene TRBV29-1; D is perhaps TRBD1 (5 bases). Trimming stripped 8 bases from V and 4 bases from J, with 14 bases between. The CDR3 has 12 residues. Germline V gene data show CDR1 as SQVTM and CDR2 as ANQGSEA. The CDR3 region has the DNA TGCAGCATGCAGGGTATCGGCACTGAAGCTTTCTTT. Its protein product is CSMQGIGTEAFF.